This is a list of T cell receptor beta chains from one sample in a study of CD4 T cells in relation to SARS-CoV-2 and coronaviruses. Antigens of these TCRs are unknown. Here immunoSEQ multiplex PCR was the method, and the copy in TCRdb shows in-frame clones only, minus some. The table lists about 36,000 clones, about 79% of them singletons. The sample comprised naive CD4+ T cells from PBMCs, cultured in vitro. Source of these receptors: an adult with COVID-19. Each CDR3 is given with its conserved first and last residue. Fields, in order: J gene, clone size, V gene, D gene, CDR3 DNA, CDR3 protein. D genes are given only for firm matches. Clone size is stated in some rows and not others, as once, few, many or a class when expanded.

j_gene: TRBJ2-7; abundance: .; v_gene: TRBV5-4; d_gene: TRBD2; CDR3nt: TGTGCCAGCAGCTCCCAAGCGGGAGGATCATACGAGCAGTACTTC; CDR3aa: CASSSQAGGSYEQYF
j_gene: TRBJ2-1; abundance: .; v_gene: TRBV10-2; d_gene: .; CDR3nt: TGCGCCAGCAGTGCTGGCGGGTGGTCCTACAATGAGCAGTTCTTC; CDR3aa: CASSAGGWSYNEQFF
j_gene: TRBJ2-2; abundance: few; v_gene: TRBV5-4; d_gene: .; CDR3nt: TGTGCCAGCAGCCCTTCCCGCCTAGCGAGAAACACCGGGGAGCTGTTTTTT; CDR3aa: CASSPSRLARNTGELFF
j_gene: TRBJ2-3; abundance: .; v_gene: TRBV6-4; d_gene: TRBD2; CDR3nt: TGTGCCAGCAGTCGGACTAGCGGGAGCACAGATACGCAGTATTTT; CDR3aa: CASSRTSGSTDTQYF
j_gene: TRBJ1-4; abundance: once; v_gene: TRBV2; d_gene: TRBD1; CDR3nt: TGTGCCAGCAGTGAAGGGGACAGGGTGGACAAAGCTAATGAAAAACTGTTTTTT; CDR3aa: CASSEGDRVDKANEKLFF
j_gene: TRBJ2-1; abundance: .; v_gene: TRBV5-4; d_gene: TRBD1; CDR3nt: TGTGCCAGCAGCGGTCAGACAGGGGGCGCGGTCAATGAGCAGTTCTTC; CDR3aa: CASSGQTGGAVNEQFF
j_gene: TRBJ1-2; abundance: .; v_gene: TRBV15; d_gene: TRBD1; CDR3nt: TGTGCCACCAGCAGACAGGGGGAAGGCTATGGCTACACCTTC; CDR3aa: CATSRQGEGYGYTF
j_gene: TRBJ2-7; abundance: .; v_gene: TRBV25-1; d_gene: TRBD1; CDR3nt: TGTGCCAGCAGTGATCCTCGGACAGGAGCCTACGAGCAGTACTTC; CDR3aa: CASSDPRTGAYEQYF
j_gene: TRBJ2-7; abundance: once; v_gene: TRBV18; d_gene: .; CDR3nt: TGTGCCAGCTCACCCCAGTGGCAGGGAACCTACGAGCAGTACTTC; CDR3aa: CASSPQWQGTYEQYF
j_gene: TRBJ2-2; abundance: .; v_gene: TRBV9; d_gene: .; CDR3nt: TGTGCCAGCAGCGTAGGTAGGATAGGCCTCACCGGGGAGCTGTTTTTT; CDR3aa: CASSVGRIGLTGELFF
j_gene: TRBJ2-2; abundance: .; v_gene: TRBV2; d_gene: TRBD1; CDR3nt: TGTGCCAGCATCACAGACAGGGGGCGCGGGGAGCTGTTTTTT; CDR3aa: CASITDRGRGELFF
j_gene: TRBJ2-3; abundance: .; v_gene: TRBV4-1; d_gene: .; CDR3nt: TGCGCCAGCAGCCAAGAAAACGAGTGGGAGCCTACAGATACGCAGTATTTT; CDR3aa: CASSQENEWEPTDTQYF
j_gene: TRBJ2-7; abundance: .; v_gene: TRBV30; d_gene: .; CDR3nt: TGTGCCTGGAGTAGGGGGGACGAGCAGTACTTC; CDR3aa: CAWSRGDEQYF
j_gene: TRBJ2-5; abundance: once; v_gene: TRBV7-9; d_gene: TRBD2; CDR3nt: TGTGCCAGCAGGCCTGGACTAGCGGGAGGAGAGACCCAGTACTTC; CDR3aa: CASRPGLAGGETQYF
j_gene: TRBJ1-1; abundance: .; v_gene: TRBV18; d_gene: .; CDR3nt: TGTGCCAGCTCACCACCGGCTCGAGGGATTGACACTGAAGCTTTCTTT; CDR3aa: CASSPPARGIDTEAFF
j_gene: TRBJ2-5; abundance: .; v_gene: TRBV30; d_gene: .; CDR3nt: TGTGCCTGGAGCTCCAGACTGATGGAGACCCAGTACTTC; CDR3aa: CAWSSRLMETQYF
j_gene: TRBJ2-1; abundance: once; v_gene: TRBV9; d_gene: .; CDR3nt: TGTGCCAGCAGCGTAGAGGCGGGACGCGCTTATCCTGAGCAGTTCTTC; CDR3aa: CASSVEAGRAYPEQFF
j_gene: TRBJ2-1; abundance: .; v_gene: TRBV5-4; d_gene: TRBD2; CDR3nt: TGTGCCAGCAGCTTGGGGGGGACTACCTACAATGAGCAGTTCTTC; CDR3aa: CASSLGGTTYNEQFF
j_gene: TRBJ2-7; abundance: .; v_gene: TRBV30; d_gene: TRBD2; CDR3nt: TGTGCCTGGAACCTCCGCTGGCGGGAGGCGACCGAGCAGTACTTC; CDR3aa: CAWNLRWREATEQYF
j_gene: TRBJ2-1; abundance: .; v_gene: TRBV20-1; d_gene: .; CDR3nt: TGCAGTGCTAGTTCTCCCATCAGCAACCGTGAGCAGTTCTTC; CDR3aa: CSASSPISNREQFF
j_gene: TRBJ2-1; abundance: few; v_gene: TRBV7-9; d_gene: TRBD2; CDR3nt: TGTGCCAGCAGCCCCCGGACTAGCGGGGCCTACAATGAGCAGTTCTTC; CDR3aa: CASSPRTSGAYNEQFF
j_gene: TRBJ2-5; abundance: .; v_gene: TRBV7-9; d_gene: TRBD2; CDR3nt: TGTGCCAGCAGCTTAGCCTGGGCGGGAGGGCCCTCAGAGACCCAGTACTTC; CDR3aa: CASSLAWAGGPSETQYF
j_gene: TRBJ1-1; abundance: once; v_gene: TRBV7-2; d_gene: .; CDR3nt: TGTGCCAGCAGCCCCGGTTTTTACACTGAAGCTTTCTTT; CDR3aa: CASSPGFYTEAFF
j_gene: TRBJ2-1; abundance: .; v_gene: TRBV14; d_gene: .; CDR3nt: TGTGCCAGCAGCCAAGCTTGGGGTAGTTCCAAATACAATGAGCAGTTCTTC; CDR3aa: CASSQAWGSSKYNEQFF
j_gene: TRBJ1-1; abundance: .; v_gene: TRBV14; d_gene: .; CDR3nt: TGTGCCAGCAGCAATCAGGTTAACACTGAAGCTTTCTTT; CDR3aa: CASSNQVNTEAFF
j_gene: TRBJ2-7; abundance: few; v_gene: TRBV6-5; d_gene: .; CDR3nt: TGTGCGTCTTATTCGGCTTTCTCGGGCGAGCAGTACTTC; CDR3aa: CASYSAFSGEQYF
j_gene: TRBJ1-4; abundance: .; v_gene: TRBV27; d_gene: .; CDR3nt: TGTGCCAGCAGTCACGACCCTCTGCGTGAAAAACTGTTTTTT; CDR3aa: CASSHDPLREKLFF
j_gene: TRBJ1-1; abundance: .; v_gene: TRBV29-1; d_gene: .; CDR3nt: TGCAGCGTTGAAGAGGGGGCCACTGAAGCTTTCTTT; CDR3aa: CSVEEGATEAFF
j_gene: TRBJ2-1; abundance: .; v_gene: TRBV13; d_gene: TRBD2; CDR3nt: TGTGCCAGCAGCTTACCTCGACTAGCGGGACGCAATGAGCAGTTCTTC; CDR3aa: CASSLPRLAGRNEQFF
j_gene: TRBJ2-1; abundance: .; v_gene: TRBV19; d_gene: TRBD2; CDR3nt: TGTGCCAGTAGTATTTCTAGCGGGTGGGGCGATGAGCAGTTCTTC; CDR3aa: CASSISSGWGDEQFF
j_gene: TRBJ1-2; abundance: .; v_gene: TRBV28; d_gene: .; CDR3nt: TGTGCCAGCATCTTAGGGGGAGGCGGTAACTATGGCTACACCTTC; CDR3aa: CASILGGGGNYGYTF
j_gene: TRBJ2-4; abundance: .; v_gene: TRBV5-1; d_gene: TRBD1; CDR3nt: TGCGCCAGCCGGACAGGGAATCATCCGGGCATTCAGTACTTC; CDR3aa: CASRTGNHPGIQYF